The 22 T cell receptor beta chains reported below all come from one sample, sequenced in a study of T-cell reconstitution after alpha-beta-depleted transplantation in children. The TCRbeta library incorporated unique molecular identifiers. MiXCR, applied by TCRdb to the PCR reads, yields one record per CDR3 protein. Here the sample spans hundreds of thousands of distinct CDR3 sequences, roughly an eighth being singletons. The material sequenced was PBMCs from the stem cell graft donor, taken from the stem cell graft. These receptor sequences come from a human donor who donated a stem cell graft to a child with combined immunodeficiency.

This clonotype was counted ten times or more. The CDR3 reads CASRKGQETQYF. The DNA of the CDR3 is TGTGCCAGCAGGAAGGGGCAGGAGACCCAGTACTTC. The gene calls are TRBV3-1 and TRBJ2-5, with a weak D call TRBD1 (5 bases). V lost 6 bases to trimming and J lost 5 bases, with 10 bases between them. This CDR3 comprises 12 residues. From germline, CDR1 is LGHDT and CDR2 YNNKEL (reference sequence).

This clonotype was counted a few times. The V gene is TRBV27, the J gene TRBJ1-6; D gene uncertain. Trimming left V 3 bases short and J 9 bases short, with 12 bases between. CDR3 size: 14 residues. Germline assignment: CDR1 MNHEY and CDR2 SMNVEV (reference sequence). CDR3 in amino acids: CASSFGEVSSPLHF. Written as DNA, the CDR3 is TGTGCCAGCAGTTTCGGGGAGGTGTCTTCACCCCTCCACTTT.

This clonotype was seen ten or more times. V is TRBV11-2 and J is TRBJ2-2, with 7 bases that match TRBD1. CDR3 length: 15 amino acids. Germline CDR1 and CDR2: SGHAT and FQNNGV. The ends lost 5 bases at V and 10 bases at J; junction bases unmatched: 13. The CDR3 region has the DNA TGTGCCAGCAGCCCCTACAGGGGAATAAATCCGGAGCTGTTTTTT. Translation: CASSPYRGINPELFF.

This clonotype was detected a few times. DNA for the CDR3: TGTGCCAGCAGTTTCTTCGAGGCCCATAATTCACCCCTCCACTTT. It specifies CASSFFEAHNSPLHF. The chain couples TRBV6-2 or TRBV6-3 to TRBJ1-6; no reliable D call. The CDR3 totals 15 residues. Germline V gene data show CDR1 as MNHEY and CDR2 as SVGEGT. The V end was cut by 4 bases, the J end by 5 bases, with 12 bases between.

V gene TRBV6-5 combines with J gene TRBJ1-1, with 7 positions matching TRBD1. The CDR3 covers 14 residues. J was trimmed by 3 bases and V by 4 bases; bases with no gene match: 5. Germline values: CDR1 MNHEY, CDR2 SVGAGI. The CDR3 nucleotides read TGTGCCAGCAGTTGGTCCACAGGGGACACTGAAGCTTTCTTT. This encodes CASSWSTGDTEAFF.

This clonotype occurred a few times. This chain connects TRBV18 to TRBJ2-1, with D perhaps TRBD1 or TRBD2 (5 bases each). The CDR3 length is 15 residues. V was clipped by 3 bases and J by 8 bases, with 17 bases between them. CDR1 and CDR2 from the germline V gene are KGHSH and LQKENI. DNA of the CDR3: TGTGCCAGCTCACCCAAGGCGAGGGGTGGCGATGAGCAGTTCTTC. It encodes CASSPKARGGDEQFF.

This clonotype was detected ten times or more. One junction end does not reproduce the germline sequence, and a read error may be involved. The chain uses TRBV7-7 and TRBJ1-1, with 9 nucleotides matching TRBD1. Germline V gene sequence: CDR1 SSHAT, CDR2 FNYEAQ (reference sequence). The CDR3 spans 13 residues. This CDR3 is CASSRDRDSEAFF. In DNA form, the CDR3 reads TGTGCTAGCAGTCGGGACAGGGACTCTGAAGCTTTCTTT.

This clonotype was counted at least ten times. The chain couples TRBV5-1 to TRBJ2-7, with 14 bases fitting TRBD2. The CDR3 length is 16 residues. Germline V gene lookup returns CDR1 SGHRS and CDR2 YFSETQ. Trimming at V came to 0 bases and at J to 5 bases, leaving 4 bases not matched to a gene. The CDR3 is CASSLGTSGRLNEQYF. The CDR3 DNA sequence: TGCGCCAGCAGCTTGGGGACTAGCGGGAGGCTAAACGAGCAGTACTTC.

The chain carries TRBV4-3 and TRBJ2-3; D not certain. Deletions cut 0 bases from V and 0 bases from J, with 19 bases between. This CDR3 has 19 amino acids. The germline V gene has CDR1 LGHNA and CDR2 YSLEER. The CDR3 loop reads CASSQDMGYTYFSTDTQYF. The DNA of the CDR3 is TGCGCCAGCAGCCAAGATATGGGATACACTTACTTCAGCACAGATACGCAGTATTTT.

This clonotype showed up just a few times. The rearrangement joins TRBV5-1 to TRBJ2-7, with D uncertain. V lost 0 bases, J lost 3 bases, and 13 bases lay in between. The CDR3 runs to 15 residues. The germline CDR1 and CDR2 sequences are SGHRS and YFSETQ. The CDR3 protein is CASSLVDRRNYEQYF. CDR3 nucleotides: TGCGCCAGCAGCTTGGTAGACCGCCGTAACTACGAGCAGTACTTC.

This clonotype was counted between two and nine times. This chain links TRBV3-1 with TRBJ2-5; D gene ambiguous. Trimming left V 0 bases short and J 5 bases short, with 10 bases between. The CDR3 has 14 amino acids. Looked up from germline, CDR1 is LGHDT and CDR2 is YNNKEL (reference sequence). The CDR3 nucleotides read TGTGCCAGCAGCCAAGATTCATTCCGGGAGACCCAGTACTTC. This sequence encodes CASSQDSFRETQYF.

This CDR3 reads CSVWEGEKLFF. The CDR3 nucleotides are TGCAGCGTTTGGGAAGGTGAAAAACTGTTTTTT. The rearrangement links TRBV29-1 to TRBJ1-4; no clear D. V was pared by 5 bases and J by 7 bases, with 8 bases between. The germline CDR1 and CDR2 sequences are SQVTM and ANQGSEA. CDR3 length: 11 amino acids.

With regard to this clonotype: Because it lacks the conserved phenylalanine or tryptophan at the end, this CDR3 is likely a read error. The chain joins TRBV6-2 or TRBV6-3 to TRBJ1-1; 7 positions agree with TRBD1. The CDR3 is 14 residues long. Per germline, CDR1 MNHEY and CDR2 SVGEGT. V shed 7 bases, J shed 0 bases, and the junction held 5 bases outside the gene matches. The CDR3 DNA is TGTGCCAGCACCCTACAGGGGATGAACACTGAAGCTTTCGTT. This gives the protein CASTLQGMNTEAFV.

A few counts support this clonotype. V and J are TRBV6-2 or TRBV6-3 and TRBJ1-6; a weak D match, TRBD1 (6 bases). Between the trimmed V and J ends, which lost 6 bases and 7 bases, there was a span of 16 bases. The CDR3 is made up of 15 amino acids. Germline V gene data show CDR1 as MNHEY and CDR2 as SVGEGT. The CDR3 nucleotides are TGTGCCAGCAGGGGCAATACAGGGCCCAATTCACCCCTCCACTTT. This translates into CASRGNTGPNSPLHF.

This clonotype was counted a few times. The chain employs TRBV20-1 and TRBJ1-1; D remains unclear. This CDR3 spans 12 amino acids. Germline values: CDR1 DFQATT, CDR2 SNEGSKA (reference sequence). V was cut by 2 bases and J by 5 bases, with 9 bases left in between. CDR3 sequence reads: CSARSSGTEAFF. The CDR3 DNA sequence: TGCAGTGCTAGAAGTTCGGGGACTGAAGCTTTCTTT.

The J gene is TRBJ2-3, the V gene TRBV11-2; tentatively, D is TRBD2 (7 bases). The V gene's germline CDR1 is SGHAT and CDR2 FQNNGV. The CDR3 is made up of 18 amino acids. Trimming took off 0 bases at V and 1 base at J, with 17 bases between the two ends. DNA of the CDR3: TGTGCCAGCAGCTTAGATCTTAGGGGGACTACTCGCACAGATACGCAGTATTTT. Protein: CASSLDLRGTTRTDTQYF.

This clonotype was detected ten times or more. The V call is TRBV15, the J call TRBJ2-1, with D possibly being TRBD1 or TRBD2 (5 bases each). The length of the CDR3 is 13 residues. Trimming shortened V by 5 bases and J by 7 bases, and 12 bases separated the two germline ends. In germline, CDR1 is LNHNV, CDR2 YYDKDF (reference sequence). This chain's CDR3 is CATSFWGSNEQFF. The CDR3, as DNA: TGTGCCACCAGCTTTTGGGGGTCGAATGAGCAGTTCTTC.

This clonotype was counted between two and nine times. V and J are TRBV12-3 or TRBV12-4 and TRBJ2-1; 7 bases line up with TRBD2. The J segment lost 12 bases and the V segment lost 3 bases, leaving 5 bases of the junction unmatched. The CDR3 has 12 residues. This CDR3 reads CASSFGRAWQFF. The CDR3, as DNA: TGTGCCAGCAGTTTTGGGAGGGCCTGGCAGTTCTTC.

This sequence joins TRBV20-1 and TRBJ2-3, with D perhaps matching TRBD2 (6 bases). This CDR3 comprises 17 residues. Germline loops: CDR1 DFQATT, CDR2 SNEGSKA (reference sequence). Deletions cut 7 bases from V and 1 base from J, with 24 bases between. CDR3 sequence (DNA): TGCAGTGTCCCCCTGCTGGACTATCCTAAGGGCACAGATACGCAGTATTTT. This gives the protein CSVPLLDYPKGTDTQYF.

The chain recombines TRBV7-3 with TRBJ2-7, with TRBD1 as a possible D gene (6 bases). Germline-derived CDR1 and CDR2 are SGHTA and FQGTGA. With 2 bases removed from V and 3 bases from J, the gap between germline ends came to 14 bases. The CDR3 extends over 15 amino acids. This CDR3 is CASSLQGSPNYEQYF. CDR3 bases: TGTGCCAGCAGCTTACAGGGGTCACCTAACTACGAGCAGTACTTC.

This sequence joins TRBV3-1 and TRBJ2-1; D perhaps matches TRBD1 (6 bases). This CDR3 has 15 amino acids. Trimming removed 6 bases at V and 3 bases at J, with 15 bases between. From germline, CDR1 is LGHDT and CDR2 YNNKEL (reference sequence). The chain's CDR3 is CASRFGQYNYNEQFF. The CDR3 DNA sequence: TGTGCCAGCAGATTCGGACAGTATAACTACAATGAGCAGTTCTTC.

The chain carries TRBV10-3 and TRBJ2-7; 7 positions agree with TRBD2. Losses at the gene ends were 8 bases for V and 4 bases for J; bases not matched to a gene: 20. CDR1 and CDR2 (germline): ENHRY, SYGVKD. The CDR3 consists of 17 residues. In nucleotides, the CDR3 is TGTGCCATCTCCGCGGGGAGGGCTGCGACTCGGGTATACGAGCAGTACTTC. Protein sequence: CAISAGRAATRVYEQYF.